The present TCR beta chain was sequenced within a study of blood T cell repertoires in COVID-19. Germline V gene lookup returns CDR1 SGHKS and CDR2 YYEKEE (reference sequence). CDR3 size: 16 residues. V lost 4 bases, J lost 8 bases, and 14 bases stayed unmatched. Assay used: immunoSEQ multiplex PCR; TCRdb lists only in-frame clones, some missing. Of approximately 220,000 clones listed, around 87% are singletons. The chain uses TRBV5-5 and TRBJ1-4, with 7 bases identical to TRBD1. The TCR sequence derives from a man aged 25-45 years who had been exposed to COVID-19. The sample taken for sequencing was PBMCs or T cells enriched from blood (not recorded which). The CDR3: CASSLLPGGFEEKLFF. CDR3 DNA sequence: TGTGCCAGCAGCCTTCTTCCAGGGGGGTTTGAGGAAAAACTGTTTTTT. The complete variable domain, with remaining parts taken from reference TRBV5-5 and TRBJ1-4, reads DAGVTQSPTHLIKTRGQQVTLRCSPISGHKSVSWYQQVLGQGPQFIFQYYEKEERGRGNFPDRFSARQFPNYSSELNVNALLLGDSALYLCASSLLPGGFEEKLFFGSGTQLSVL.